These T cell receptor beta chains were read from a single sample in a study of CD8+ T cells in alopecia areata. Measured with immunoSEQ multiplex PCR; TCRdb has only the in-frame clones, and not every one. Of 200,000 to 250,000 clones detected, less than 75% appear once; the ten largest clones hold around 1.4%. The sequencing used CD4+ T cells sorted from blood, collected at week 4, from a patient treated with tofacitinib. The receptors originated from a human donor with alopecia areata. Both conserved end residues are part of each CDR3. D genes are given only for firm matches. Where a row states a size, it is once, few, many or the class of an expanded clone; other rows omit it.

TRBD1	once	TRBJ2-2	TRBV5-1	CASSRALGTGDRELFF	TGCGCCAGCAGCCGGGCCCTTGGGACAGGGGATCGGGAGCTGTTTTTT
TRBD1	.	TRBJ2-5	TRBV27	CASSFQGQGQETQYF	TGTGCCAGCAGTTTTCAGGGACAGGGACAAGAGACCCAGTACTTC
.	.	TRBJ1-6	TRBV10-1	CASSERAGNSPLHF	TGCGCCAGCAGTGAGAGGGCAGGGAATTCACCCCTCCACTTT
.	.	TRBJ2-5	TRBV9	CASSDPSIPQETQYF	TGTGCCAGCAGCGACCCATCTATACCCCAAGAGACCCAGTACTTC
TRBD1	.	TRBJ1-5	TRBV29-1	CSVDRQGAGNQPQHF	TGCAGCGTGGATAGACAGGGGGCTGGCAATCAGCCCCAGCATTTT
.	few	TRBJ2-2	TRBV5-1	CASSWNSINTGELFF	TGCGCCAGCAGCTGGAACAGCATAAACACCGGGGAGCTGTTTTTT
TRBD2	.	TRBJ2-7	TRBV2	CASSPSGGPYEQYF	TGTGCCAGCAGCCCTAGCGGGGGACCCTACGAGCAGTACTTC
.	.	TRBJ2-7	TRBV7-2	CASSLVPRADEQYF	TGTGCCAGCAGCTTAGTCCCCCGCGCCGACGAGCAGTACTTC
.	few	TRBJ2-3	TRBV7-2	CASSSQTDTQYF	TGTGCCAGCAGCTCCCAAACAGATACGCAGTATTTT
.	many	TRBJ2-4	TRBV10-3	CAISNRTFQYF	TGTGCCATCAGCAACAGGACGTTTCAGTACTTC
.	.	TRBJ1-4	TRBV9	CASSRLGQNDEKLFF	TGTGCCAGCAGCAGATTGGGGCAGAACGATGAAAAACTGTTTTTT
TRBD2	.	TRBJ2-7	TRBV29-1	CSVESRRSAGDGEQYF	TGCAGCGTTGAGTCCCGAAGGTCAGCGGGGGACGGCGAGCAGTACTTC
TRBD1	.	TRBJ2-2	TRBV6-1	CASIVTGGSGELFF	TGTGCCAGCATCGTGACAGGGGGCTCCGGGGAGCTGTTTTTT